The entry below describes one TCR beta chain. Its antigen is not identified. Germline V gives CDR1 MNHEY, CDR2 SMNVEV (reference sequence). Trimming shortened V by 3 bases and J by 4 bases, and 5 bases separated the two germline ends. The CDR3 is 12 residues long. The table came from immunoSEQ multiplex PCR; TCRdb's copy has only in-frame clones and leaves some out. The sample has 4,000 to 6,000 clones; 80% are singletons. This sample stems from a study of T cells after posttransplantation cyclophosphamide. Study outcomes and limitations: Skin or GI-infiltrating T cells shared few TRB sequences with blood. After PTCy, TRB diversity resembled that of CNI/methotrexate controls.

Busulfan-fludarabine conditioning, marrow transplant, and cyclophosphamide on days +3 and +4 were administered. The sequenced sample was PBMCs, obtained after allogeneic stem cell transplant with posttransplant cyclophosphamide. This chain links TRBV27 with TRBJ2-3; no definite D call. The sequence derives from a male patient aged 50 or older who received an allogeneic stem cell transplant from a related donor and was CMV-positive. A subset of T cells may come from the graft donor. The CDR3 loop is CASSFSADTQYF. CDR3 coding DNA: TGTGCCAGCAGTTTTTCGGCAGATACGCAGTATTTT.